A selection of T cell receptor beta chains follows, all from one sample in a study of blood T cell repertoires in COVID-19. Profiled with immunoSEQ multiplex PCR; TCRdb holds only in-frame clones, not every one. The sample consists of 250,000 to 400,000 clones, roughly nine tenths of them appearing once. The sequencing input was PBMCs or T cells enriched from blood (not recorded which). These receptors all stem from a man aged 60-69 years who had recovered from COVID-19. Each CDR3 is given with its conserved first and last residue. The D gene is left open where the match is weak. Clone size is stated in some rows and not others, as once, few, many or a class when expanded.

clone_size,v_call,j_call,d_call,cdr3_nt,cdr3_aa
.,TRBV5-1,TRBJ2-5,.,TGCGCCAGCAGCTTGGCATCCACAGGCCAAGAGACCCAGTACTTC,CASSLASTGQETQYF
.,TRBV7-9,TRBJ1-1,TRBD1,TGTGCCAGCAGCCCCCGGGACAGCCCATACACTGAAGCTTTCTTT,CASSPRDSPYTEAFF
.,TRBV2,TRBJ1-5,TRBD1,TGTGCCAGCAGTGAAGATAACACAGGGGGCCAGCCCCAGCATTTT,CASSEDNTGGQPQHF
.,TRBV5-4,TRBJ1-4,TRBD1,TGTGCCAGCAGCTTGGAGGGGCAGGGGGCAGAAAAACTGTTTTTT,CASSLEGQGAEKLFF
.,TRBV2,TRBJ2-6,.,TGTGCCACTAACAGCCGCGTTGGGGCCAACGTCCTGACTTTC,CATNSRVGANVLTF
.,TRBV3-1/TRBV3-2,TRBJ1-6,.,TGTGCCAGCAGCCAAACGGGGGGGGATTCACCCCTCCACTTT,CASSQTGGDSPLHF
.,TRBV15,TRBJ2-3,.,TGTGCCACCAGCAGAGAGCTAGCTTACGTAGCTAGCACAGATACGCAGTATTTT,CATSRELAYVASTDTQYF
.,TRBV14,TRBJ2-1,TRBD2,TGTGCCAGCAGCCAAGGGCAGGGAGGGTACAATGAGCAGTTCTTC,CASSQGQGGYNEQFF
once,TRBV4-1,TRBJ2-3,TRBD2,TGCGCCAGCAAGCGGGGGGGTGAAAATACGCAGTATTTT,CASKRGGENTQYF
.,TRBV10-3,TRBJ1-3,.,TGTGCCATCAGTGGCATGAGCTCTGGAAACACCATATATTTT,CAISGMSSGNTIYF
.,TRBV28,TRBJ1-1,TRBD1,TGTGCCAGCAGTTCCGGACAGGGTTTCGTTGAGAACACTGAAGCTTTCTTT,CASSSGQGFVENTEAFF
once,TRBV11-2,TRBJ1-1,.,TGTGCCAGCAGCTTAGGTCAGGGCAACACTGAAGCTTTCTTT,CASSLGQGNTEAFF
.,TRBV29-1,TRBJ2-5,TRBD1,TGCAGCGTTGAGCTGGCAGGGGGCAGGGAGACCCAGTACTTC,CSVELAGGRETQYF
.,TRBV11-2,TRBJ2-5,.,TGTGCCAGCAGCTTAGTCACAGCCCGTATAGAGACCCAGTACTTC,CASSLVTARIETQYF
.,TRBV7-2,TRBJ2-2,TRBD2,TGTGCCAGCAGCTTAGGGTTGCGGGGGGTGAAGAACACCGGGGAGCTGTTTTTT,CASSLGLRGVKNTGELFF
.,TRBV2,TRBJ1-4,.,TGTGCCAGCAGTGGTCAGAATGAAAAACTGTTTTTT,CASSGQNEKLFF
.,TRBV30,TRBJ2-7,.,TGTGCCTGGAAGAACCTGCAGGGTCTCCAGGCCGAGCAGTACTTC,CAWKNLQGLQAEQYF
.,TRBV6-2/TRBV6-3,TRBJ1-6,TRBD1,TGTGCCAGCAGTTTTACAGGGGAGTTTCTCCACTTT,CASSFTGEFLHF
.,TRBV5-1,TRBJ2-1,.,TGCGCCAGCAGCTCAGGCCCGCCAGGCCCCTACAATGAGCAGTTCTTC,CASSSGPPGPYNEQFF
.,TRBV7-9,TRBJ1-3,TRBD1,TGTGCCAGCAGCGCCCGACAGGGGTTCGCCTCTGGAAACACCATATATTTT,CASSARQGFASGNTIYF
.,TRBV18,TRBJ1-1,TRBD1,TGTGCCAGCTCGCGGACAGGGGGTGAAACTGAAGCTTTCTTT,CASSRTGGETEAFF
.,TRBV3-1/TRBV3-2,TRBJ1-1,.,TGTGCCAGCAGCCAAGATCTCCCAGGCGCTGAAGCTTTCTTT,CASSQDLPGAEAFF
once,TRBV30,TRBJ1-2,.,TGTGCCTGGAGTGTCGGTCTCGGGGGGTATGGCTACACCTTC,CAWSVGLGGYGYTF
.,TRBV3-1/TRBV3-2,TRBJ1-3,.,TGTGCCAGCAGCCAAGTAGAAGGAAACACCATATATTTT,CASSQVEGNTIYF
.,TRBV5-1,TRBJ2-7,.,TGCGCCAGCAGCGGGGCCAGTACCCACGAGCAGTACTTC,CASSGASTHEQYF
.,TRBV5-5,TRBJ2-6,.,TGTGCCAGCAGCCTAAGACACTCTGGGGCCAACGTCCTGACTTTC,CASSLRHSGANVLTF
.,TRBV14,TRBJ2-1,.,TGTGCCAGCAGCCCACAGGGCTCCACTGAGCAGTTCTTC,CASSPQGSTEQFF
.,TRBV9,TRBJ1-3,.,TGTGCCAGCAGCGTAGAACAGCAGGCAGGAAACACCATATATTTT,CASSVEQQAGNTIYF
.,TRBV7-2,TRBJ1-2,.,TGTGCCAGCAGCTTAGGGGCCAGGGGCCGTGGCTACACCTTC,CASSLGARGRGYTF
.,TRBV5-1,TRBJ1-6,TRBD1,TGCGCCAGCAGCTTCGGTACAGGGGATAATTCACCCCTCCACTTT,CASSFGTGDNSPLHF
once,TRBV27,TRBJ2-1,TRBD2,TGTGCCAGCAGTTGGACTAGCGGGATTACCTACAATGAGCAGTTCTTC,CASSWTSGITYNEQFF
.,TRBV9,TRBJ2-7,TRBD1,TGTGCCAGCAGCGTAAGGGACAGGGTAGGTGAGCAGTACTTC,CASSVRDRVGEQYF
.,TRBV11-2,TRBJ1-2,.,TGTGCCAGCAGCTTAGGGCTTAGGTCAGGGCTCGGCTACACCTTC,CASSLGLRSGLGYTF
once,TRBV14,TRBJ1-2,.,TGTGCCAGCAGCCAAGTTCCAGGGCTCGGCTATGGCTACACCTTC,CASSQVPGLGYGYTF
.,TRBV27,TRBJ1-1,TRBD1,TGTGCCAGCAGTACGAAGGGGACAGGAGTTATGAACACTGAAGCTTTCTTT,CASSTKGTGVMNTEAFF
.,TRBV27,TRBJ1-5,TRBD1,TGTGCCAGCAGTCCTTCAGGGGGCTATCAGCCCCAGCATTTT,CASSPSGGYQPQHF
.,TRBV5-1,TRBJ1-4,.,TGCGCCAGCAGCTACGGACTGGGAGGGGAAAAACTGTTTTTT,CASSYGLGGEKLFF
.,TRBV7-2,TRBJ1-2,.,TGTGCCAGCAGAAAAACAGCTGGTATTTCCAACTATGGCTACACCTTC,CASRKTAGISNYGYTF
.,TRBV7-6,TRBJ2-2,.,TGTGCCAGCAGCCCACCACTCCCCGGGGAGCTGTTTTTT,CASSPPLPGELFF
.,TRBV30,TRBJ2-5,.,TGTGCCTGGAGTCTAGCGTACCAAGAGACCCAGTACTTC,CAWSLAYQETQYF
.,TRBV25-1,TRBJ2-1,.,TGTGCCAGCAGTGAATTGGGACACAGCAGTCGGAATGAGCAGTTCTTC,CASSELGHSSRNEQFF
.,TRBV7-6,TRBJ1-6,.,TGTGCCAGCAGCTTAGGAGCCCGAACTTATTCACCCCTCCACTTT,CASSLGARTYSPLHF
.,TRBV6-5,TRBJ1-1,.,TGTGCCAGCAGAGAGGACGGGGGTGGGACTGAAGCTTTCTTT,CASREDGGGTEAFF
.,TRBV7-2,TRBJ2-7,TRBD2,TGTGCCAGCAGCCCGACTAGCGGGTCCTACGAGCAGTACTTC,CASSPTSGSYEQYF
.,TRBV18,TRBJ1-2,.,TGTGCCAGCTCACCCTCGGAAGCCAGCGCAAGCTACACCTTC,CASSPSEASASYTF
.,TRBV4-2,TRBJ2-1,TRBD2,TGTGCCAGCAGCCAAGTATTTCCGGGGGGGCGGTATAATGAGCAGTTCTTC,CASSQVFPGGRYNEQFF
.,TRBV18,TRBJ2-3,TRBD2,TGTGCCACCCACAAGAATTCCCGGACTAGCGGTCGCACAGATACGCAGTATTTT,CATHKNSRTSGRTDTQYF
.,TRBV19,TRBJ1-5,.,TGTGCCAGTACCACCAGCGGGCCTGCCAATCAGCCCCAGCATTTT,CASTTSGPANQPQHF
.,TRBV4-2,TRBJ2-1,.,TGTGCCAGCAGCAACCCGCCCGGGGTAGCGCAGGATGAGCAGTTCTTC,CASSNPPGVAQDEQFF